This entry is about one T cell receptor (beta chain). The source of the sample is a study of blood T cell repertoires in COVID-19. Only in-frame clones appear in the TCRdb table, and some are missing; sequencing was by immunoSEQ multiplex PCR. This sample has about 250,000 clones, with around 89% found just once. Germline assignment: CDR1 LNHDA and CDR2 SQIVND (reference sequence). This CDR3 spans 16 amino acids. Between the trimmed V and J ends, which lost 7 bases and 0 bases, there was a span of 17 bases. The receptor comes from a man aged 35 to 55 who had recovered from COVID-19. Sequences were obtained from PBMCs or T cells enriched from blood (not recorded which). The chain combines TRBV19 with TRBJ2-3; D is perhaps TRBD1 (5 bases). CDR3 coding DNA: TGTGCCAGTACCTCTGAGTGGGGCTTTAGCACAGATACGCAGTATTTT. Protein: CASTSEWGFSTDTQYF.